The T cell receptor beta chain under discussion was sequenced for a study of T cells in narcolepsy. On the study more broadly: Enrolled donors included narcolepsy type 1 or type 2 patients and healthy controls.

The CDR3 consists of 15 residues. The V segment lost 5 bases and the J segment 1 base; nucleotides outside the gene matches: 8. The germline CDR1 and CDR2 sequences are SGHAT and FQNNGV. Whole-study findings and limits: Autoreactive HCRT-specific and TRIB2-specific clonotypes were marked in same-patient CSF-versus-blood CD4+ comparisons.

Of note for this clone: Its antigen remains unidentified.

Libraries were prepared by immunoSEQ multiplex PCR; TCRdb keeps only in-frame clonotypes and omits some of them. The sample yields just over 20,000 clones, 92% seen once. The genes are TRBV11-2 and TRBJ2-7; TRBD1 matches at 7 bases. The TCR originated in a human donor with narcolepsy. Sequencing used CD45RA- memory CD4+ T cells from PBMCs. CDR3: CASSLLARGSYEQYF. The CDR3 bases are TGTGCCAGCAGCCTCCTGGCCAGGGGGTCCTACGAGCAGTACTTC. Full variable domain (missing parts from reference TRBV11-2 and TRBJ2-7): EAGVAQSPRYKIIEKRQSVAFWCNPISGHATLYWYQQILGQGPKLLIQFQNNGVVDDSQLPKDRFSAERLKGVDSTLKIQPAKLEDSAVYLCASSLLARGSYEQYFGPGTRLTVT.